Listed here is a single T cell receptor (beta chain). The source of the sample is a study of cytomegalovirus exposure and HLA in healthy donors. V lost 1 base and J lost 3; bases outside the gene matches: 2. The CDR3 consists of 14 residues. Germline V gene data show CDR1 as SEHNR and CDR2 as FQNEAQ (reference sequence). In the PCR, 60 Vbeta and 13 Jbeta primers were used. Profiled with immunoSEQ multiplex PCR; TCRdb holds only in-frame clones, not every one. The repertoire holds approximately 140,000 clones, roughly 77% seen once, with 3% to 4% in the top ten. This TCR derives from a human donor in good health. The source material was PBMCs. V and J are TRBV7-9 and TRBJ1-1; TRBD1 matches at 7 bases. CDR3 region: CASSLGDSHTEAFF. DNA of the CDR3: TGTGCCAGCAGCTTAGGGGACAGCCACACTGAAGCTTTCTTT.